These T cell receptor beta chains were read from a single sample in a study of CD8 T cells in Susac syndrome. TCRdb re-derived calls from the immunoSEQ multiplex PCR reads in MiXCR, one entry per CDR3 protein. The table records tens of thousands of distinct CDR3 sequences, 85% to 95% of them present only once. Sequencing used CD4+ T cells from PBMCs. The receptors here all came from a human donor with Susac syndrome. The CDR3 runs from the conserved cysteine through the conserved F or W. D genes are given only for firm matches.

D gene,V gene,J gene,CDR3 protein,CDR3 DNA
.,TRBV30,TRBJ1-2,CAWSFDRNYGYTF,TGTGCCTGGAGTTTCGACAGGAACTATGGCTACACCTTC
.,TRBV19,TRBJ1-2,CASSILSSPSTTF,TGTGCCAGTAGTATCCTTTCCAGCCCCTCTACAACCTTC
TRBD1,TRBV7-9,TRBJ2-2,CASRLDRDTGELFF,TGTGCCAGCAGGTTGGACAGGGACACCGGGGAGCTGTTTTTT
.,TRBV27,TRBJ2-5,CAKNRDLHWETQYF,TGTGCCAAGAACCGGGACTTACACTGGGAGACCCAGTACTTC
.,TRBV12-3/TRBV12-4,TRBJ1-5,CASSFGSSNQPQHF,TGTGCCAGCAGTTTCGGCAGTAGCAATCAGCCCCAGCATTTT
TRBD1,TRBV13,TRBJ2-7,CASRGPGQGWEQYF,TGTGCCAGCCGAGGCCCGGGACAGGGGTGGGAGCAGTACTTC
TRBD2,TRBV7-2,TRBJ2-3,CASSRGLAGSLSQTDTQYF,TGTGCCAGCAGCCGAGGACTAGCGGGGTCTCTTTCGCAGACGGATACGCAGTATTTT
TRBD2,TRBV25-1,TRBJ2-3,CASSEYLAGTDTQYF,TGTGCCAGCAGTGAATACCTAGCGGGTACAGATACGCAGTATTTT
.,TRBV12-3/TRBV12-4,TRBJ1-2,CASTLGGPDGYTF,TGTGCCAGCACCCTAGGGGGGCCCGATGGCTACACCTTC
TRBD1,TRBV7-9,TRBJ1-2,CASSRSSGGYGYTF,TGTGCCAGCAGCCGATCCTCAGGGGGCTATGGCTACACCTTC
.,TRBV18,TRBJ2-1,CASSPRGTTYNEQFF,TGTGCCAGCTCACCAAGGGGGACTACTTACAATGAGCAGTTCTTC
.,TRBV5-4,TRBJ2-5,CASSLKGFRGQETQYF,TGTGCCAGCAGCTTGAAAGGATTCAGGGGCCAAGAGACCCAGTACTTC
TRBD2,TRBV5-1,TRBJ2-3,CASSQKTSGVTDTQYF,TGCGCCAGCAGCCAAAAGACTAGCGGGGTAACAGATACGCAGTATTTT